This TCR beta chain came from a study of cytomegalovirus exposure and HLA in healthy donors. Trimming took off 2 bases at V and 5 bases at J, with 6 bases between the two ends. CDR3 size: 12 residues. The germline V gene has CDR1 MDHEN and CDR2 SYDVKM. On this clone: Its cognate antigen is unknown.

Repertoires were generated with immunoSEQ multiplex PCR, while TCRdb's copy carries only in-frame clones and drops some. The table has about 98,000 clones, roughly 87% seen once; the top ten hold about 6.5%. Study findings and constraints: Most sequenced TCRs were rare (though some public TCRs occurred in many donors). First-cohort TCR clusters tended to co-occur in the 90 to 150 validation repertoires, a later analysis found. Among the CMV-associated chains, three were confirmed in vitro as specific for CMV antigens.

Sequenced material: PBMCs. The sequence derives from a man aged 18 to 30 in good health and CMV-seropositive. The chain combines TRBV28 with TRBJ1-2; D gene unclear. The CDR3 nucleotides are TGTGCCAGCAGTTTACAGCGGTATGGCTACACCTTC. This encodes CASSLQRYGYTF.